These 8 T cell receptor beta chains were all obtained from the same sample, sequenced in a study of beta chain features in type 1 diabetes. The authors reverse transcribed all of the isolated RNA, so sequencing captured expressed TCRB transcripts. TCRdb's copy holds only in-frame clones and misses some; the assay was immunoSEQ multiplex PCR. The sample has 200,000 to 250,000 clones, about 15% seen once. Study-level findings and limits: Significant though moderate, a shortening of TCRB CDR3s appeared in all four CD4+ subsets of Type 1 diabetes patients.

Their target antigens are unknown. Sequenced: naive CD4+ T cells from blood. The receptor set was obtained from a man aged 25 to 40 with type 1 diabetes.

V and J are TRBV18 and TRBJ1-2; 9 bases fit TRBD1. In germline, CDR1 is KGHSH, CDR2 LQKENI. There are 13 residues in the CDR3. J gave up 6 bases and V 4 bases, and 3 bases lay outside the gene matches. The CDR3 nucleotides read TGTGCCAGCTCACGGACAGGGGTCGATGGCTACACCTTC. Its protein product is CASSRTGVDGYTF. The full variable domain, its missing parts supplied by reference TRBV18 and TRBJ1-2, is NAGVMQNPRHLVRRRGQEARLRCSPMKGHSHVYWYRQLPEEGLKFMVYLQKENIIDESGMPKERFSAEFPKEGPSILRIQQVVRGDSAAYFCASSRTGVDGYTFGSGTRLTVV.

On this clone: The same CDR3 can be traced to other DNA sequences in this sample. The chain has TRBV5-1 and TRBJ1-2, with a weak D call TRBD1 (5 bases). CDR3 size: 12 residues. V was shortened by 0 bases and J by 6 bases, with 6 bases between the two germline ends. The germline CDR1 and CDR2 sequences are SGHRS and YFSETQ. The CDR3 sequence: CASSLGQNGYTF. CDR3 nucleotide sequence: TGCGCCAGCAGCTTGGGACAGAATGGCTACACCTTC.

This clone has more than one count but fewer than ten. V is TRBV30 and J is TRBJ1-2; D perhaps matches TRBD1 (5 bases). Germline CDR1 GTSNPN, CDR2 SVGIG (reference sequence). V was cut by 0 bases and J by 4 bases, with 12 bases left in between. CDR3 length equals 14 residues. The CDR3 sequence: CAWSVRGLGYGYTF. CDR3 coding DNA: TGTGCCTGGAGTGTAAGGGGTTTAGGCTATGGCTACACCTTC.

This chain uses TRBV7-9 with TRBJ1-2, with a tentative D call TRBD1 (5 bases). V shed 8 bases and J shed 0 bases, with 13 bases lying between them. Germline CDR1 is SEHNR and CDR2 is FQNEAQ (reference sequence). This CDR3 has 14 residues. The CDR3 sequence is CASAVGGANYGYTF. In DNA form, the CDR3 reads TGTGCCAGCGCTGTGGGGGGAGCTAACTATGGCTACACCTTC. Combining the CDR3 with reference TRBV7-9 and TRBJ1-2 gives the whole variable domain DTGVSQNPRHKITKRGQNVTFRCDPISEHNRLYWYRQTLGQGPEFLTYFQNEAQLEKSRLLSDRFSAERPKGSFSTLEIQRTEQGDSAMYLCASAVGGANYGYTFGSGTRLTVV.

The CDR3 nucleotides are TGTGCCGTCCGACGACAGGCCCAGCAGTTCTTC. Its protein product is CAVRRQAQQFF. The chain uses TRBV19 and TRBJ2-1; a possible D gene is TRBD1 (6 bases). Trimming pared 11 bases from V and 11 bases from J, leaving 16 bases between. Germline V lookup: CDR1 LNHDA, CDR2 SQIVND (reference sequence). The CDR3 runs to 11 residues. Combining the CDR3 with reference TRBV19 and TRBJ2-1 gives the whole variable domain DGGITQSPKYLFRKEGQNVTLSCEQNLNHDAMYWYRQDPGQGLRLIYYSQIVNDFQKGDIAEGYSVSREKKESFPLTVTSAQKNPTAFYLCAVRRQAQQFFGPGTRLTVL.

This clone was counted a few times. This chain joins TRBV5-8 and TRBJ2-1, with D perhaps matching TRBD1 (6 bases). Per germline, CDR1 SGHTS and CDR2 YDEGEE. Trimming stripped 3 bases from V and 4 bases from J, with 8 bases between. This CDR3 is 13 amino acids long. CDR3 sequence reads: CASSSQGYNEQFF. CDR3 DNA sequence: TGTGCCAGCAGCTCACAGGGTTACAATGAGCAGTTCTTC.

This clone came up once. The V and J genes are TRBV18 and TRBJ2-7, with a weak D call TRBD1 (6 bases). CDR1 is KGHSH and CDR2 is LQKENI in the germline V gene. CDR3 length: 13 amino acids. Deletions cut 4 bases from V and 2 bases from J, with 9 bases between. This CDR3 is CASSRDTAYEQYF. The CDR3 DNA reads as TGTGCCAGCTCACGGGACACGGCCTACGAGCAGTACTTC.

This clone was counted between two and nine times. The V gene is TRBV7-9, the J gene TRBJ1-1; TRBD1 might be the D (5 bases). Germline V gives CDR1 SEHNR, CDR2 FQNEAQ (reference sequence). Trimming pared 2 bases from V and 3 bases from J, leaving 13 bases between. The length of the CDR3 is 15 residues. The CDR3 is CASSLRGMGDTEAFF. The DNA of the CDR3 is TGTGCCAGCAGCTTACGGGGGATGGGAGACACTGAAGCTTTCTTT.